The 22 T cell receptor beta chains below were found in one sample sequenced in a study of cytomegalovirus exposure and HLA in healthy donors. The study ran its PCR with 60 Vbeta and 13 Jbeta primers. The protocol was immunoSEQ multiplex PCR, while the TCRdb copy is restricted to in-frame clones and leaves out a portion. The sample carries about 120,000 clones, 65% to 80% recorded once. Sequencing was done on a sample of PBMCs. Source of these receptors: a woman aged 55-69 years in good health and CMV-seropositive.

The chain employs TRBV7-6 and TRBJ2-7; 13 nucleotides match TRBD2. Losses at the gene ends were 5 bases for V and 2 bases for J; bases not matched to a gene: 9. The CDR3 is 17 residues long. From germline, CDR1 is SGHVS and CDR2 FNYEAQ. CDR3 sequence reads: CASSPRTSGSRAYEQYF. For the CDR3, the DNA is TGTGCCAGCAGCCCTCGGACTAGCGGGAGTAGGGCCTACGAGCAGTACTTC.

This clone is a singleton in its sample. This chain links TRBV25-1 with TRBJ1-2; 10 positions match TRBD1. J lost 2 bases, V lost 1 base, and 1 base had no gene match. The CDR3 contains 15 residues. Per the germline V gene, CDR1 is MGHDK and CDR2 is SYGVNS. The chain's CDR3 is CASSELDRGNYGYTF. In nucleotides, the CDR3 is TGTGCCAGCAGTGAATTGGACAGGGGGAACTATGGCTACACCTTC.

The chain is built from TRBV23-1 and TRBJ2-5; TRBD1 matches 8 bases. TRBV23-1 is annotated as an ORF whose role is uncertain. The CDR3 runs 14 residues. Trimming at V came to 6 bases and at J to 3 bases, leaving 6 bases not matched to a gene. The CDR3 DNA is TGCGCCAGCAGCGACAGGGGCCCAAAAGAGACCCAGTACTTC. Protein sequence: CASSDRGPKETQYF.

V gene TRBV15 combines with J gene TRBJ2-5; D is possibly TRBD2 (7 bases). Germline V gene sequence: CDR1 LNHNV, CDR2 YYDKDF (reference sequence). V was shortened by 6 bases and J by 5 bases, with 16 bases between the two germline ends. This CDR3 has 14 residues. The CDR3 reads CATRKRGGEETQYF. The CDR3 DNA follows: TGTGCCACCAGAAAGAGGGGGGGGGAGGAGACCCAGTACTTC.

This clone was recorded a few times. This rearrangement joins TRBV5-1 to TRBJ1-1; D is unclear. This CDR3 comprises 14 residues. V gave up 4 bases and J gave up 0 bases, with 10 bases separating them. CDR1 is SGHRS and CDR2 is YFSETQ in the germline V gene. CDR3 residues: CASSPGRLNTEAFF. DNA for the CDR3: TGCGCCAGCAGCCCAGGCAGGTTGAACACTGAAGCTTTCTTT.

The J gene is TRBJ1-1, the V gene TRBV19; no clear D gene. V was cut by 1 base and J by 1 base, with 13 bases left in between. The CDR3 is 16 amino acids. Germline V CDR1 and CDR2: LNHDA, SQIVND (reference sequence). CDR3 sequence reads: CASSIVRGTWNTEAFF. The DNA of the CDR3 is TGTGCCAGTAGTATAGTAAGAGGTACATGGAACACTGAAGCTTTCTTT.

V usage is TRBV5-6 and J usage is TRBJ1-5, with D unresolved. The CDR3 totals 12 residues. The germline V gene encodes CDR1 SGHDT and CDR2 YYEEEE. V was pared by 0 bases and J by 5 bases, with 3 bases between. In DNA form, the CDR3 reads TGTGCCAGCAGCTTGGTAGATCAGCCCCAGCATTTT. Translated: CASSLVDQPQHF.

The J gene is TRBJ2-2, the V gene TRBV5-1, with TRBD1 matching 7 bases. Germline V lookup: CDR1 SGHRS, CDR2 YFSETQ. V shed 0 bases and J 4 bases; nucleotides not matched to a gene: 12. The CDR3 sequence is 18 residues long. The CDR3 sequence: CASSLVRQGRLATGELFF. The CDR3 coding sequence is TGCGCCAGCAGCTTGGTCCGACAGGGTCGCCTAGCCACCGGGGAGCTGTTTTTT.

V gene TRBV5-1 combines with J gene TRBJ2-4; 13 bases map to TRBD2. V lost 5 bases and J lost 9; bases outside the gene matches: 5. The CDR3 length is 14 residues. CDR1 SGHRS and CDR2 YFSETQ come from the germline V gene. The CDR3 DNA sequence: TGCGCCAGCAGACTAGCGGGAGGGCCGGGCATTCAGTACTTC. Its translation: CASRLAGGPGIQYF.

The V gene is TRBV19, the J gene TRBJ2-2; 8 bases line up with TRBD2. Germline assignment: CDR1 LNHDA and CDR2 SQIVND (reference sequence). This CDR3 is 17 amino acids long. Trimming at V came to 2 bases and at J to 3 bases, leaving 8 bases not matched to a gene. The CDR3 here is CASSIPGGRGYTGELFF. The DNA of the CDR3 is TGTGCCAGTAGTATACCGGGGGGGAGGGGATACACCGGGGAGCTGTTTTTT. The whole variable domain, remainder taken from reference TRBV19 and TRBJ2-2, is DGGITQSPKYLFRKEGQNVTLSCEQNLNHDAMYWYRQDPGQGLRLIYYSQIVNDFQKGDIAEGYSVSREKKESFPLTVTSAQKNPTAFYLCASSIPGGRGYTGELFFGEGSRLTVL.

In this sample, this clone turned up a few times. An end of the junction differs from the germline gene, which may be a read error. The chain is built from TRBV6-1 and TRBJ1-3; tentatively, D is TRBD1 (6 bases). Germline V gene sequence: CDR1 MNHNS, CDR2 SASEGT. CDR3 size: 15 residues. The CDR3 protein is CASREGSGDGNTIYF. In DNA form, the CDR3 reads TGTGCCAGCAGGGAAGGGTCAGGGGATGGAAACACCATATATTTT.

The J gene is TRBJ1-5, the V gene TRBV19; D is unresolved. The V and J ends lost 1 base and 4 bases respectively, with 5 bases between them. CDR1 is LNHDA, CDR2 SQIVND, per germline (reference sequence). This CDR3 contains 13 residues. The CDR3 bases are TGTGCCAGTAGTATAGTAATAAATCAGCCCCAGCATTTT. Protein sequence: CASSIVINQPQHF.

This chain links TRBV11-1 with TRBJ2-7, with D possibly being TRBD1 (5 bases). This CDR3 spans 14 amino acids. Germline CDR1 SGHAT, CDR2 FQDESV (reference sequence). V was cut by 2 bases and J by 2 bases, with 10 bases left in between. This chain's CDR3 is CASSLYQGPYEQYF. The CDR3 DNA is TGTGCCAGCAGCTTATACCAGGGCCCCTACGAGCAGTACTTC. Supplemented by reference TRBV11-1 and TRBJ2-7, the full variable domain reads EAEVAQSPRYKITEKSQAVAFWCDPISGHATLYWYRQILGQGPELLVQFQDESVVDDSQLPKDRFSAERLKGVDSTLKIQPAELGDSAMYLCASSLYQGPYEQYFGPGTRLTVT.

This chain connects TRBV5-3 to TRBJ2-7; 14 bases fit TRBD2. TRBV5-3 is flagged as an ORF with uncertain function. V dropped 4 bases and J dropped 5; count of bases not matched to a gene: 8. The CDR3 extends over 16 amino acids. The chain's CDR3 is CARSRNGTSGSNEQYF. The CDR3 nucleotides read TGTGCCAGAAGCCGGAACGGGACTAGCGGGAGTAACGAGCAGTACTTC.

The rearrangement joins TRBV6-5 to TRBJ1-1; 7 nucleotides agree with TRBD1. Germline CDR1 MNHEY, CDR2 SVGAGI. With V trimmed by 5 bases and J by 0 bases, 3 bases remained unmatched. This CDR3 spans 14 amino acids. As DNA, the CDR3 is TGTGCCAGCAGTGAACAGGGGTTGAACACTGAAGCTTTCTTT. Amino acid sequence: CASSEQGLNTEAFF.

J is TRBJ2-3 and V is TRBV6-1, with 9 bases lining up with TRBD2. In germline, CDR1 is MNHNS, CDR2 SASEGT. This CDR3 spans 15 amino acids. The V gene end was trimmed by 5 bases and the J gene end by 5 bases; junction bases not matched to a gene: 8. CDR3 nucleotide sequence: TGTGCCAGCAGTCCTCCAGTAGCGGGAGTAGATACGCAGTATTTT. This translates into CASSPPVAGVDTQYF.

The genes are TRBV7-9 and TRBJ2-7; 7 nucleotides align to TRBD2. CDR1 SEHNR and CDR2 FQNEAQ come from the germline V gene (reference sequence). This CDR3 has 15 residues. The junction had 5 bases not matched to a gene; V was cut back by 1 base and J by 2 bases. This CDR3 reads CASSLVPAGTYEQYF. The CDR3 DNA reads TGTGCCAGCAGCTTAGTACCAGCGGGGACCTACGAGCAGTACTTC.

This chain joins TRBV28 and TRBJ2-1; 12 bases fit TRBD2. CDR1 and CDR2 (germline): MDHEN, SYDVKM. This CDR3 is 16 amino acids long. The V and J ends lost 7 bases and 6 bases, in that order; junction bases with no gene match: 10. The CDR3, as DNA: TGTGCCAGCACGAGCCCGACTAGCGGGAGTTTCAATGAGCAGTTCTTC. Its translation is CASTSPTSGSFNEQFF.

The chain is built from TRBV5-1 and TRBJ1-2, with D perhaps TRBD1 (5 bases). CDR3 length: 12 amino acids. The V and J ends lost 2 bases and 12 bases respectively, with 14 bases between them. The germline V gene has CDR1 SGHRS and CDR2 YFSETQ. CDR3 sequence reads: CASSFNGDSHTF. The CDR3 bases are TGCGCCAGCAGCTTTAATGGAGACAGCCACACCTTC.

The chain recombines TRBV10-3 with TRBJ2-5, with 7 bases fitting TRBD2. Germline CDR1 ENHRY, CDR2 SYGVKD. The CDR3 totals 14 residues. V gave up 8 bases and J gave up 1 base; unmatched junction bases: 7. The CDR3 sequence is CAISLAESQETQYF. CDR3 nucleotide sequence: TGTGCCATCTCGCTAGCGGAATCCCAAGAGACCCAGTACTTC.

CDR3 DNA: TGCGCCAGCAGCTTGGATCAGGGGTCCTACGAGCAGTACTTC. Encoded protein: CASSLDQGSYEQYF. J is TRBJ2-7 and V is TRBV5-1; perhaps TRBD1 as D (6 bases). Germline V lookup: CDR1 SGHRS, CDR2 YFSETQ. This CDR3 has 14 residues. V lost 0 bases to trimming and J lost 1 base, with 8 bases between them. Full variable domain (rest looked up from reference TRBV5-1 and TRBJ2-7): KAGVTQTPRYLIKTRGQQVTLSCSPISGHRSVSWYQQTPGQGLQFLFEYFSETQRNKGNFPGRFSGRQFSNSRSEMNVSTLELGDSALYLCASSLDQGSYEQYFGPGTRLTVT.

The CDR3 sequence is CASSGRGSAGLAIYEQYF. The CDR3 DNA reads as TGTGCCAGCAGTGGGCGTGGGTCCGCTGGGCTAGCAATCTACGAGCAGTACTTC. V and J are TRBV28 and TRBJ2-5; a possible D gene is TRBD2 (5 bases). The J call may be incorrect, as the DNA end agrees better with TRBJ2-7. Germline V gene sequence: CDR1 MDHEN, CDR2 SYDVKM. This CDR3 region has 18 residues.